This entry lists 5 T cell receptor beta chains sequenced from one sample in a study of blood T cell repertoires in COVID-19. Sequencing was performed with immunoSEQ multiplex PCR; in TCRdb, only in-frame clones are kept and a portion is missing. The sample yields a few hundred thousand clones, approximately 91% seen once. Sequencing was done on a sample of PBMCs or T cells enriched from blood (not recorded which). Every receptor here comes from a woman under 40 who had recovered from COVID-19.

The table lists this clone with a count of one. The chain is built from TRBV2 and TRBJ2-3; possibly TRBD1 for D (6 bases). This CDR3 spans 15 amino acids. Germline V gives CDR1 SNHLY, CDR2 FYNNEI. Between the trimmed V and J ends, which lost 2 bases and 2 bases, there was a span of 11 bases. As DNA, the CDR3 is TGTGCCAGCAGTGAACTGGACAGCTCCACAGATACGCAGTATTTT. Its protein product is CASSELDSSTDTQYF.

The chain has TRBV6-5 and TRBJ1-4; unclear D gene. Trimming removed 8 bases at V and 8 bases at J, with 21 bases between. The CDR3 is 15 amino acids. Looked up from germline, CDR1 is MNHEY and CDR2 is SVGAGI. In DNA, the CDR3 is TGTGCCAGCGGGGAGACCTTAAGCGCGGGGGAAAAACTGTTTTTT. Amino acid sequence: CASGETLSAGEKLFF.

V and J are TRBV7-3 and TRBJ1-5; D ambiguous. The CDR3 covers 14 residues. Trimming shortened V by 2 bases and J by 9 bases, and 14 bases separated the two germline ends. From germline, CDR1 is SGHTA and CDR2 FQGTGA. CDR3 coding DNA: TGTGCCAGCAGCTTACCTACTCCCCCCGGGCCCCAGCATTTT. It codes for CASSLPTPPGPQHF.

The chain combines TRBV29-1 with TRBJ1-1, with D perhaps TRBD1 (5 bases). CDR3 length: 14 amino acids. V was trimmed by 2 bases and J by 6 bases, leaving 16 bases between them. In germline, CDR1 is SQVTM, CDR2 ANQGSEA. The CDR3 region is CSVEHAGVRSEAFF. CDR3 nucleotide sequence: TGCAGCGTTGAACATGCGGGGGTTCGGTCTGAAGCTTTCTTT.

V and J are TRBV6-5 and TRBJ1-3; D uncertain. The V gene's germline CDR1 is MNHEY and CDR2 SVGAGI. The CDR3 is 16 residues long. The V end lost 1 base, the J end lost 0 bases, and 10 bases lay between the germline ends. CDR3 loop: CASSYFPASSGNTIYF. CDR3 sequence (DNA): TGTGCCAGCAGTTACTTCCCCGCGAGCTCTGGAAACACCATATATTTT.